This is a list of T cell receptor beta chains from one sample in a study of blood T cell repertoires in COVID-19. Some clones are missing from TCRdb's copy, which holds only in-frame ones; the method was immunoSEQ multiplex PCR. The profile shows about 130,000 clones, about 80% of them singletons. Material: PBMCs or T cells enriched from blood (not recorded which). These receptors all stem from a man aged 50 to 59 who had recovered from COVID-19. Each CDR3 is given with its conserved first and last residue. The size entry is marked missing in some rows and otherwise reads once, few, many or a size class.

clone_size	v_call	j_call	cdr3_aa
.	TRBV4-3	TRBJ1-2	CASSQSLNRELRGYTF
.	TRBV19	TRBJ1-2	CASRQLYGYTF
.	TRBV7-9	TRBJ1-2	CASSARGVHGYTF
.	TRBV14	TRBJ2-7	CASSQDARVSYEQYF
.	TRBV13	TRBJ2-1	CASSLWGDEQFF
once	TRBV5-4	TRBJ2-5	CASSLEGFRGLETQYF
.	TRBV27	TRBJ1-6	CASKTGDPYNSPLHF
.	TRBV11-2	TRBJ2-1	CASSLSVYNEQFF
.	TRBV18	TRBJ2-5	CASSPNRGQGARGQETQYF
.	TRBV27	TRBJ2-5	CASSYGGDKYF
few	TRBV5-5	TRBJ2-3	CASSQTSASTDTQYF
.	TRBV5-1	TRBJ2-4	CASSPYLGLAGLTIIQYF
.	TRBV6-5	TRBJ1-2	CASSYSAGEYGYTF
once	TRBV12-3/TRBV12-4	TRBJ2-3	CASSLGYSDTQYF
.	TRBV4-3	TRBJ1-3	CASSQDPDRPPGNTIYF
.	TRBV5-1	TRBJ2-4	CASSLQSGMVDIQYF
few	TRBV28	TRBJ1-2	CASRPGQPNYGYTF
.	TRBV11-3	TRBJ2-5	CASSPRTSDQETQYF
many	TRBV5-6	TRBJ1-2	CASSLPGTGVNYGYTF
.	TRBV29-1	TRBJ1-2	CSVEVVRGTGYTF
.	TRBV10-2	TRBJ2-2	CASTARGGTGELFF
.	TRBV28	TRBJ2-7	CASKPPGQATYEQYF
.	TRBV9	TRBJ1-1	CASSVGGGSGTEAFF